The next 32 T cell receptor beta chains were all read from a single sample in a study of T-cell memory formation after mild COVID-19 (dated by TCRdb to about 2021). The library relied on 5' RACE. The run used an Illumina NovaSeq 6000. TCRdb cleaned the public reads at Q25 with fastp, built clones with MiXCR and kept in-frame beta chains. Each entry merges the rows of one CDR3 protein and shows their most common DNA and genes. The sample data list 90,000 to 130,000 distinct CDR3 sequences, and over 15% of these were observed just once. Over 4.5% of the sample comes from the top ten. The sequenced material came from PBMCs or a T cell subset sorted from them (not recorded which). Receptors originate from a man between 18 and 29 years old who had mild COVID-19 (a few samples of this study predate the infection). The sample titles of this study are shuffled in the database, so cell type and time point are left out; the donor was told from shared clones.

V is TRBV20-1 and J is TRBJ1-5; no firm D call. This CDR3 spans 13 amino acids. Germline V lookup: CDR1 DFQATT, CDR2 SNEGSKA (reference sequence). The CDR3 protein is CRATQGINQPQHF. DNA for the CDR3: TGCAGAGCGACTCAAGGGATCAATCAGCCCCAGCATTTT.

This clonotype was counted a few times. The rearrangement links TRBV4-1 to TRBJ2-2; D is ambiguous. The CDR3 totals 13 residues. Trimming left V 5 bases short and J 7 bases short, with 11 bases between. CDR1 is MGHRA, CDR2 YSYEKL, per germline. Written as DNA, the CDR3 is TGCGCCAGCAGCTTGGGTCCCTTCGGGGAGCTGTTTTTT. It specifies CASSLGPFGELFF.

This clonotype was found a few times. CDR3 in DNA: TGCAGTGCTAGAGGGCAGCCGAACACTGAAGCTTTCTTT. Residues: CSARGQPNTEAFF. The V gene is TRBV20-1, the J gene TRBJ1-1; no clear D. The ends were cut back, 1 base at V and 1 base at J, with 7 bases in the middle. The CDR3 has 13 amino acids. Germline-derived CDR1 and CDR2 are DFQATT and SNEGSKA (reference sequence).

Ten or more counts support this clonotype. This chain links TRBV6-2 or TRBV6-3 with TRBJ2-7, with 8 bases fitting TRBD2. Germline V CDR1 and CDR2: MNHEY, SVGEGT. The CDR3 is 15 amino acids. With V trimmed by 3 bases and J by 3 bases, 7 bases remained unmatched. This chain's CDR3 is CASSYNGGGLYEQYV. CDR3 nucleotide sequence: TGTGCCAGCAGTTATAACGGCGGGGGGCTCTACGAGCAGTACGTC.

The chain recombines TRBV9 with TRBJ1-2; D uncertain. V lost 0 bases and J 6 bases, leaving 15 bases between the germline ends. The CDR3 has 15 amino acids. The germline V gene has CDR1 SGDLS and CDR2 YYNGEE. CDR3 nucleotide sequence: TGTGCCAGCAGCGTAGCTGACCAGATGACTAATGGCTACACCTTC. Translating gives CASSVADQMTNGYTF.

The chain combines TRBV18 with TRBJ2-2; D call uncertain. Germline V gives CDR1 KGHSH, CDR2 LQKENI. The CDR3 is 15 residues long. The V gene lost 8 bases and the J gene lost 5 bases, with 18 bases spanning the gap. The CDR3 nucleotides read TGTGCCAGCACATCACTCGGGTCCCCGACCGGGGAGCTGTTTTTT. Its translation: CASTSLGSPTGELFF.

The gene calls are TRBV2 and TRBJ2-5; TRBD1 agrees at 7 bases. Germline V gives CDR1 SNHLY, CDR2 FYNNEI. The ends lost 8 bases at V and 2 bases at J; junction bases unmatched: 8. The CDR3 is 14 amino acids. The DNA for the CDR3 is TGTGCCAGCTTCCGACCGGGACAGCAAGAGACCCAGTACTTC. Residues: CASFRPGQQETQYF.

V is TRBV6-5 and J is TRBJ2-2; the match to TRBD1 covers 7 bases. Germline-derived CDR1 and CDR2 are MNHEY and SVGAGI. The CDR3 has 16 amino acids. J gave up 2 bases and V 6 bases, and 9 bases lay outside the gene matches. The CDR3, as DNA: TGTGCCAGCAGCAAGACAGGGCGACTTAACACCGGGGAGCTGTTTTTT. Translating it yields CASSKTGRLNTGELFF.

This clonotype was detected a few times. V is TRBV5-1 and J is TRBJ1-4, with a weak D call TRBD1 (5 bases). This CDR3 has 16 residues. Germline CDR1 and CDR2: SGHRS and YFSETQ. The V end lost 0 bases, the J end lost 8 bases, and 17 bases lay between the germline ends. For the CDR3, the DNA is TGCGCCAGCAGCTTGGGATTGGGGACCCTCGGAGAAAAACTGTTTTTT. It codes for CASSLGLGTLGEKLFF.

In this sample, this clonotype turned up a few times. This sequence joins TRBV5-1 and TRBJ2-5, with 11 bases that match TRBD2. Germline trimming cut 4 bases from V and 7 bases from J; bases unmatched to any gene: 9. Germline V gene lookup returns CDR1 SGHRS and CDR2 YFSETQ. The CDR3 contains 15 residues. The CDR3 here is CASSPTSGGDATQYF. CDR3 nucleotide sequence: TGCGCCAGCAGCCCCACTAGCGGGGGAGACGCGACCCAGTACTTC.

In this sample, this clonotype turned up a few times. V gene TRBV7-9 combines with J gene TRBJ1-1; D gene unclear. The CDR3 runs to 14 residues. Germline values: CDR1 SEHNR, CDR2 FQNEAQ (reference sequence). Trimming shortened V by 4 bases and J by 1 base, and 10 bases separated the two germline ends. The CDR3 spells CASSWTGQNTEAFF. The CDR3 DNA sequence: TGTGCCAGCAGCTGGACGGGTCAGAACACTGAAGCTTTCTTT.

V and J are TRBV6-5 and TRBJ1-2; D gene ambiguous. CDR1 and CDR2 from the germline V gene are MNHEY and SVGAGI. Trimming left V 2 bases short and J 4 bases short, with 14 bases between. The length of the CDR3 is 15 residues. DNA of the CDR3: TGTGCCAGCAGTTACGAAGGCCGTGGCTTCTATGGCTACACCTTC. It encodes CASSYEGRGFYGYTF.

The chain is built from TRBV7-8 and TRBJ1-1; D remains ambiguous. CDR1 and CDR2 (germline): SGHVS, FQNEAQ. Trimming removed 3 bases from V and 4 bases from J, with 9 bases in between. The CDR3 loop spans 13 amino acids. In DNA form, the CDR3 reads TGTGCCAGCAGCTTGGAAGTGGTCACTGAAGCTTTCTTT. Protein sequence: CASSLEVVTEAFF.

This clonotype was counted ten times or more. One end of the junction varies from germline; a read error may be responsible. This chain uses TRBV18 with TRBJ2-1, with TRBD2 identical over 11 bases. CDR3 length: 15 residues. The germline V gene has CDR1 KGHSH and CDR2 LQKENI. In DNA form, the CDR3 reads TGTGCCAGCTCCCCACTAGCGGGGGCGTACAATGAGCAGTTCTTC. It translates to CASSPLAGAYNEQFF.

The CDR3: CASSGGLAPTGELFF. The CDR3 DNA follows: TGTGCCAGCAGCGGGGGACTAGCCCCCACCGGGGAGCTGTTTTTT. The chain couples TRBV25-1 to TRBJ2-2; 9 positions match TRBD2. Losses at the gene ends were 6 bases for V and 4 bases for J; bases not matched to a gene: 6. Germline assignment: CDR1 MGHDK and CDR2 SYGVNS. The CDR3 consists of 15 residues.

This chain connects TRBV12-3 or TRBV12-4 to TRBJ2-3; 7 bases line up with TRBD1. Trimming removed 6 bases from V and 3 bases from J; junction bases left unmatched: 9. CDR3 length: 15 residues. This CDR3 is CASSHQGQITDTQYF. In DNA form, the CDR3 reads TGTGCCAGCAGCCACCAGGGACAGATTACAGATACGCAGTATTTT.

CDR3: CASSLEGQAYEQYV. The CDR3 DNA follows: TGCGCCAGCAGCTTGGAGGGACAGGCCTACGAGCAGTACGTC. The chain is built from TRBV5-1 and TRBJ2-7; TRBD1 matches at 8 bases. V was pared by 0 bases and J by 2 bases, with 1 base of the junction left unmatched. Looked up from germline, CDR1 is SGHRS and CDR2 is YFSETQ. This CDR3 contains 14 residues.

This clonotype was seen only a few times. The chain links TRBV28 to TRBJ1-3; D not certain. The CDR3 extends over 16 amino acids. V lost 6 bases and J 3 bases, leaving 18 bases between the germline ends. The germline V gene has CDR1 MDHEN and CDR2 SYDVKM. CDR3 sequence: CASRARTNPYGNTIYF. The CDR3 bases are TGTGCCAGCAGGGCCAGAACAAACCCCTATGGAAACACCATATATTTT.

This rearrangement joins TRBV5-6 to TRBJ2-3; D gene uncertain. The CDR3 is 13 amino acids. The V and J ends lost 0 bases and 7 bases respectively, with 9 bases between them. Germline V gene sequence: CDR1 SGHDT, CDR2 YYEEEE. CDR3 amino acids: CASSLAGPNTQYF. DNA for the CDR3: TGTGCCAGCAGCTTGGCTGGGCCGAATACGCAGTATTTT.

V is TRBV12-3 or TRBV12-4 and J is TRBJ2-1, with D uncertain. Trimming removed 3 bases at V and 1 base at J, with 13 bases between. This CDR3 comprises 16 residues. The CDR3 DNA follows: TGTGCCAGCAGTTTGGCAGGTGAGAGGTCCTACAATGAGCAGTTCTTC. It codes for CASSLAGERSYNEQFF.

The J gene is TRBJ2-3, the V gene TRBV29-1; D not resolved. This CDR3 region has 11 residues. CDR1 and CDR2 (germline): SQVTM, ANQGSEA. V lost 6 bases and J 0 bases, leaving 4 bases between the germline ends. In nucleotides, the CDR3 is TGCAGCGTAGATAGCACAGATACGCAGTATTTT. Encoded protein: CSVDSTDTQYF.

The sample holds a few counts of this clonotype. The chain recombines TRBV27 with TRBJ2-1; the D is unclear. Germline CDR1 is MNHEY and CDR2 is SMNVEV (reference sequence). This CDR3 contains 13 residues. V was cut by 7 bases and J by 3 bases, with 10 bases left in between. CDR3 loop: CASKDKIYNEQFF. For the CDR3, the DNA is TGTGCCAGCAAAGACAAAATCTACAATGAGCAGTTCTTC.

The chain joins TRBV5-1 to TRBJ2-1, with 7 bases fitting TRBD1. Trimming removed 4 bases from V and 0 bases from J; junction bases left unmatched: 10. Germline CDR1 and CDR2: SGHRS and YFSETQ. The CDR3 is 17 amino acids. CDR3 residues: CASSGTALSGSYNEQFF. Written as DNA, the CDR3 is TGCGCCAGCAGCGGGACAGCCCTGTCGGGCTCCTACAATGAGCAGTTCTTC.

This clonotype was observed at least ten times. V usage is TRBV4-3 and J usage is TRBJ2-7; D gene unclear. The germline V and J ends were trimmed by 2 bases and 3 bases, with 14 bases remaining between them. The CDR3 spans 15 residues. The germline V gene has CDR1 LGHNA and CDR2 YSLEER. In nucleotides, the CDR3 is TGCGCCAGCAGCCAATCTTCGAACCCCTACTACGAGCAGTACTTC. Amino acid sequence: CASSQSSNPYYEQYF.

The rearrangement uses TRBV5-1 and TRBJ2-3; no firm D call. The CDR3 consists of 14 residues. V was pared by 2 bases and J by 0 bases, with 7 bases between. Per germline, CDR1 SGHRS and CDR2 YFSETQ. CDR3 protein: CASSFGRSTDTQYF. DNA for the CDR3: TGCGCCAGCAGCTTCGGTAGAAGCACAGATACGCAGTATTTT.

V usage is TRBV13 and J usage is TRBJ2-7; D possibly corresponds to TRBD2 (5 bases). The CDR3 runs 13 residues. Per the germline V gene, CDR1 is PRHDT and CDR2 is FYEKMQ (reference sequence). The ends were cut back, 3 bases at V and 5 bases at J, with 11 bases in the middle. The CDR3 DNA reads as TGTGCCAGCAGCTTCGAACGAGCGGACGAGCAGTACTTC. Translated: CASSFERADEQYF.

This clonotype qualifies as medium-sized. CDR3: CSARPPNRGPEQYF. DNA for the CDR3: TGCAGTGCTAGACCCCCTAACAGGGGTCCCGAGCAGTACTTC. The chain has TRBV20-1 and TRBJ2-7, with 7 bases lining up with TRBD1. After removal of 2 bases from V and 6 bases from J, the junction contained 10 bases not matched to a gene. This CDR3 comprises 14 residues. The germline V gene encodes CDR1 DFQATT and CDR2 SNEGSKA (reference sequence).

This clonotype was seen a handful of times. The gene calls are TRBV24-1 and TRBJ2-5; 9 positions match TRBD1. Trimming at V came to 5 bases and at J to 0 bases, leaving 3 bases not matched to a gene. The germline gives CDR1 KGHDR, CDR2 SFDVKD. CDR3 length equals 15 residues. The CDR3 bases are TGTGCCACCAGTGCTCGGACAGGGGACCAAGAGACCCAGTACTTC. It translates to CATSARTGDQETQYF.

V usage is TRBV12-3 or TRBV12-4 and J usage is TRBJ1-5; possibly TRBD1 for D (5 bases). The CDR3 is 13 residues long. The V end was cut by 5 bases, the J end by 4 bases, with 9 bases between. This CDR3 is CASSRDRNQPQHF. The CDR3 nucleotides read TGTGCCAGCAGTCGGGACCGAAATCAGCCCCAGCATTTT.

This clonotype qualifies as medium-sized. The chain recombines TRBV29-1 with TRBJ2-2; no clear D. The CDR3 loop spans 17 amino acids. Trimming cost V 0 bases and J 4 bases, with 18 bases left between them. Looked up from germline, CDR1 is SQVTM and CDR2 is ANQGSEA. The CDR3 bases are TGCAGCGTTGAAGATTGGGGTTCTGAGGATTCCACCGGGGAGCTGTTTTTT. Its translation is CSVEDWGSEDSTGELFF.

The chain's CDR3 is CASSLTREADTQYF. DNA for the CDR3: TGTGCCAGCAGCTTAACAAGGGAGGCAGATACGCAGTATTTT. The genes are TRBV11-3 and TRBJ2-3; possibly TRBD2 for D (6 bases). The germline V gene encodes CDR1 SGHNT and CDR2 YENEEA. This CDR3 has 14 residues. Trimming took off 2 bases at V and 4 bases at J, with 10 bases between the two ends.

The chain carries TRBV5-1 and TRBJ2-2; unclear D gene. V lost 1 base and J lost 5, with 9 bases in between. The CDR3 is made up of 14 amino acids. Germline V gene sequence: CDR1 SGHRS, CDR2 YFSETQ. CDR3 nucleotides: TGCGCCAGCAGCTTGATAGGGCGAACCGGGGAGCTGTTTTTT. The encoded protein is CASSLIGRTGELFF.